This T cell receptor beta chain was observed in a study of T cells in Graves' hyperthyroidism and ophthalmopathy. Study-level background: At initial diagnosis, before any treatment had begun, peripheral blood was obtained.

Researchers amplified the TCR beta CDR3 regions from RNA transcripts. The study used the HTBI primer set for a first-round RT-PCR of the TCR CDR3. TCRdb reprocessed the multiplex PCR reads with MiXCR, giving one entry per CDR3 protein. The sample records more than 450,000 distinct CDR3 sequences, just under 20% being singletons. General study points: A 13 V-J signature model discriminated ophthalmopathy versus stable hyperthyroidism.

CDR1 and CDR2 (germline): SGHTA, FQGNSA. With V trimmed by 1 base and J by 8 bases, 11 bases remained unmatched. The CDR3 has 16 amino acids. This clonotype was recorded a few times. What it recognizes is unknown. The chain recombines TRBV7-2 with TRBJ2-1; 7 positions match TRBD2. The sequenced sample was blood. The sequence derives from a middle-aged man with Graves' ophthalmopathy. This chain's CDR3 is CASSLVGGYTEYEQFF. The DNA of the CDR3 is TGTGCCAGCAGCTTAGTCGGGGGGTATACAGAGTATGAGCAGTTCTTC. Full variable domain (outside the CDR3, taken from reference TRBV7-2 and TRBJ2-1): GAGVSQSPSNKVTEKGKDVELRCDPISGHTALYWYRQSLGQGLEFLIYFQGNSAPDKSGLPSDRFSAERTGGSVSTLTIQRTQQEDSAVYLCASSLVGGYTEYEQFFGPGTRLTVL.